This TCR beta chain was documented in a study of control samples from healthy donors and cancer patients. Comment on this clone: The identical CDR3 is also encoded by other nucleotide sequences in the sample.

Between the trimmed V and J ends, which lost 2 bases and 3 bases, there was a span of 8 bases. CDR1 SGHRS and CDR2 YFSETQ come from the germline V gene. This CDR3 has 13 residues. Here immunoSEQ multiplex PCR was the method, and the copy in TCRdb shows in-frame clones only, minus some. The sample includes 200,000 to 250,000 clones, around 94% of them seen just once. This clonotype originated in a man between 50 and 59 years old in good health. V and J are TRBV5-1 and TRBJ1-1; maybe TRBD1 (6 bases). Sequencing input: blood. The CDR3 protein is CASSLQGDTEAFF. The CDR3 bases are TGCGCCAGCAGCTTACAGGGAGACACTGAAGCTTTCTTT.